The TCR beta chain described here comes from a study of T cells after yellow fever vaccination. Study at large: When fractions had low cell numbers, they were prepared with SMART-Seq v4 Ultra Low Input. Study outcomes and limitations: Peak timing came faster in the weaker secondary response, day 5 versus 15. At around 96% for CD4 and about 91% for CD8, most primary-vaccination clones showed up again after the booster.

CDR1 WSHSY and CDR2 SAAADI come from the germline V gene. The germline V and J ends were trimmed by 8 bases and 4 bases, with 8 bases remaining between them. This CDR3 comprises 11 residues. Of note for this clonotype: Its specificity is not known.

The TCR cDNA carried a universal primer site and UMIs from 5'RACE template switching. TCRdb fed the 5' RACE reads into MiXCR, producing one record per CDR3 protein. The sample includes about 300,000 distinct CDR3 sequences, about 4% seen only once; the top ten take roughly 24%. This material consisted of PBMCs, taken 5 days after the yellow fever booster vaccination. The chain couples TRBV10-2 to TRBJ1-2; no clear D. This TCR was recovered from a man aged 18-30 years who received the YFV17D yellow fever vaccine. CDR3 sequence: CASRRSYGYTF. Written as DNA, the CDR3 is TGCGCCAGCCGACGGAGCTATGGCTACACCTTC.